This T cell receptor (beta chain) was profiled in a study of early T cells in non-severe SARS-CoV-2 infection. Study-level findings and limits: Comparison of clonotypes with VDJdb favored anti-spike CD8 responses while missing private and CD4 specificities.

CDR3 size: 14 residues. After removal of 6 bases from V and 8 bases from J, the junction contained 11 bases not matched to a gene. Each cDNA molecule carried a unique molecular identifier. MiXCR was run by TCRdb on the 5' RACE reads, yielding one entry per CDR3 protein. The repertoire has some 76,000 distinct CDR3 sequences, roughly a sixth of them found once; the top ten carry 10% to 15%. In its sample, this clonotype was seen many times. Its antigen remains unidentified. This receptor was obtained from an adult who was a healthcare worker with PCR-confirmed SARS-CoV-2 infection or an uninfected control (not recorded which). Sequencing was carried out using whole blood. The chain recombines TRBV12-3 or TRBV12-4 with TRBJ1-2; the match to TRBD1 covers 8 bases. The CDR3 spells CASRQDGQGGGYTF. CDR3 nucleotides: TGTGCCAGCAGACAAGACGGACAGGGCGGCGGCTACACCTTC.